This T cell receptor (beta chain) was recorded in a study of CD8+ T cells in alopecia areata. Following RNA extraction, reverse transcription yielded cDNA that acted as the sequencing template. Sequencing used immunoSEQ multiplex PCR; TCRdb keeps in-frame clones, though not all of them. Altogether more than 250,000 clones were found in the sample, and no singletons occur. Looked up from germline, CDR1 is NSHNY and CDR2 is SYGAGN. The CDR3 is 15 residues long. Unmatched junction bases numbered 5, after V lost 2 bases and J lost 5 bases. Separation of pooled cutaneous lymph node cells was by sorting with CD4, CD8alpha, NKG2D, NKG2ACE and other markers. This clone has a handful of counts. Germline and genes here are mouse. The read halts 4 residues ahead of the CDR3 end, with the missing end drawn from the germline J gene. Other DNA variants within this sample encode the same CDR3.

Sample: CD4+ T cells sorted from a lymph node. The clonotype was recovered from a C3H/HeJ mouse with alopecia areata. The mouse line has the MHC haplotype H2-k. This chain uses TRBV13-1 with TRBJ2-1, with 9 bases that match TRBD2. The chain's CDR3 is CASSDQAGGDAEQFF. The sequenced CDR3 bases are TGTGCCAGCAGTGACCAGGCTGGGGGGGATGCT.